These 29 T cell receptor beta chains share one sample of origin, sequenced in a study of Ad26.COV2.S vaccination and SARS-CoV-2 variants. Treatment meaning: roughly 19 received Ad26.COV2.S at low or high dose, single or two shots; roughly 5 received placebo; per-sample allocation not given. Day 63 after the first vaccine or placebo injection was the time point for sampling. Repertoires were generated with immunoSEQ multiplex PCR, while TCRdb's copy carries only in-frame clones and drops some. The data show 360,000 or so clones, over 75% seen once. The specimen comprised peripheral blood, sampled in a trial of Ad26.COV2.S vaccine versus placebo. Receptor source: a person aged 18-60 years who received the Ad26.COV2.S COVID-19 vaccine or a placebo.

The chain has TRBV5-4 and TRBJ2-4, with TRBD1 as a possible D gene (6 bases). Trimming cost V 1 base and J 0 bases, with 14 bases left between them. CDR1 is SGHNT, CDR2 YYREEE, per germline (reference sequence). CDR3 length equals 17 residues. CDR3 in amino acids: CASSLKTGPLAKNIQYF. CDR3 bases: TGTGCCAGCAGCTTGAAGACAGGCCCTTTAGCCAAAAACATTCAGTACTTC. The full variable domain, in which reference TRBV5-4 and TRBJ2-4 provide the parts outside the CDR3, is ETGVTQSPTHLIKTRGQQVTLRCSSQSGHNTVSWYQQALGQGPQFIFQYYREEENGRGNFPPRFSGLQFPNYSSELNVNALELDDSALYLCASSLKTGPLAKNIQYFGAGTRLSVL.

This CDR3 reads CASSADRGSYNEQFF. The CDR3 DNA sequence: TGTGCCAGCAGCGCCGACAGGGGTTCCTACAATGAGCAGTTCTTC. The V and J genes are TRBV9 and TRBJ2-1, with 8 bases that match TRBD1. The CDR3 length is 15 residues. V shed 3 bases and J 1 base; nucleotides not matched to a gene: 3. Looked up from germline, CDR1 is SGDLS and CDR2 is YYNGEE.

The CDR3 DNA reads as TGTGCCAGCAGCTCCATTTCAGATACGCAGTATTTT. Translating it yields CASSSISDTQYF. This chain links TRBV12-3 or TRBV12-4 with TRBJ2-3; unclear D gene. This CDR3 has 12 residues. Trimming took 6 bases from V and 4 from J, leaving 8 bases between them.

This chain connects TRBV5-1 to TRBJ2-2, with TRBD1 as a possible D gene (5 bases). This CDR3 contains 15 residues. Per the germline V gene, CDR1 is SGHRS and CDR2 is YFSETQ. V shed 4 bases and J shed 1 base, with 11 bases lying between them. The CDR3 loop is CASSPPDRNTGELFF. The CDR3 bases are TGCGCCAGCAGCCCCCCAGACAGGAACACCGGGGAGCTGTTTTTT.

This rearrangement joins TRBV7-9 to TRBJ1-2; 9 nucleotides line up with TRBD1. Germline V gene sequence: CDR1 SEHNR, CDR2 FQNEAQ (reference sequence). CDR3 length: 17 residues. The junction had 13 bases not matched to a gene; V was cut back by 5 bases and J by 3 bases. CDR3 sequence reads: CASSPSGQGTFYYGYTF. The CDR3 DNA follows: TGTGCCAGCAGCCCATCTGGACAGGGGACTTTTTACTATGGCTACACCTTC.

This chain connects TRBV7-3 to TRBJ1-1; 8 nucleotides agree with TRBD1. The V gene end was trimmed by 5 bases and the J gene end by 5 bases; junction bases not matched to a gene: 7. CDR3 length equals 14 residues. Looked up from germline, CDR1 is SGHTA and CDR2 is FQGTGA. CDR3 protein: CASSEGQGGTEAFF. CDR3 DNA sequence: TGTGCCAGCAGCGAAGGACAGGGAGGGACTGAAGCTTTCTTT.

The rearrangement links TRBV6-6 to TRBJ1-1, with D possibly TRBD1 on 5 matching bases. CDR3 size: 12 residues. Germline values: CDR1 MNHNY, CDR2 SVGAGI (reference sequence). V was trimmed by 6 bases and J by 5 bases, leaving 10 bases between them. In nucleotides, the CDR3 is TGTGCCAGCAGATCCGGGGGGACTGAAGCTTTCTTT. Translated: CASRSGGTEAFF.

The rearrangement joins TRBV30 to TRBJ1-3; D is unclear. CDR3 length equals 16 residues. Trimming took 0 bases from V and 0 from J, leaving 12 bases between them. The germline V gene has CDR1 GTSNPN and CDR2 SVGIG (reference sequence). CDR3 protein: CAWSVGSFSSGNTIYF. The CDR3 bases are TGTGCCTGGAGTGTCGGGTCCTTCAGCTCTGGAAACACCATATATTTT.

The chain combines TRBV9 with TRBJ2-7; 7 bases map to TRBD1. The CDR3 length is 14 residues. V lost 4 bases and J lost 3; bases outside the gene matches: 7. CDR1 is SGDLS, CDR2 YYNGEE, per germline. CDR3 DNA sequence: TGTGCCAGCAGCCCAGGGGGACAGATCTACGAGCAGTACTTC. It encodes CASSPGGQIYEQYF.

The chain employs TRBV19 and TRBJ1-2; the D gene is possibly TRBD1 (5 bases). This CDR3 is 12 amino acids long. V was pared by 5 bases and J by 5 bases, with 9 bases between. CDR1 is LNHDA, CDR2 SQIVND, per germline (reference sequence). The CDR3 is CASSPTGYGYTF. CDR3 sequence (DNA): TGTGCCAGTAGTCCTACAGGTTATGGCTACACCTTC.

The chain joins TRBV7-3 to TRBJ2-7; a possible D gene is TRBD1 (5 bases). CDR1 and CDR2 (germline): SGHTA, FQGTGA. CDR3 size: 13 residues. V was pared by 3 bases and J by 4 bases, with 10 bases between. The CDR3 DNA reads TGTGCCAGCAGCTTCGGCAGGGAATACGAGCAGTACTTC. Translated, it gives CASSFGREYEQYF.

Here the CDR3 reads CASSMDRGVYGYTF. CDR3 DNA sequence: TGTGCCAGCAGTATGGACAGGGGTGTCTATGGCTACACCTTC. The V call is TRBV27, the J call TRBJ1-2, with 9 positions matching TRBD1. This CDR3 has 14 residues. V lost 5 bases to trimming and J lost 4 bases; unmatched junction nucleotides: 5. CDR1 is MNHEY and CDR2 is SMNVEV in the germline V gene (reference sequence).

The chain carries TRBV7-6 and TRBJ1-1, with D maybe TRBD1 (6 bases). The CDR3 has 16 residues. Germline V gene data show CDR1 as SGHVS and CDR2 as FNYEAQ. Trimming took 0 bases from V and 0 from J, leaving 11 bases between them. In DNA, the CDR3 is TGTGCCAGCAGCTTAGCGGGCAGGGGCATGAACACTGAAGCTTTCTTT. Translating gives CASSLAGRGMNTEAFF.

The gene calls are TRBV9 and TRBJ1-3, with 9 bases matching TRBD1. Germline CDR1 reads SGDLS; CDR2 reads YYNGEE. This CDR3 contains 13 residues. V lost 7 bases and J lost 8; bases outside the gene matches: 7. The CDR3, as DNA: TGTGCCAGCGCGGACAGGGGAACAGACACCATATATTTT. This gives the protein CASADRGTDTIYF.

The chain couples TRBV4-1 to TRBJ1-1; D may be TRBD1 (5 bases). The ends were cut back, 0 bases at V and 0 bases at J, with 8 bases in the middle. This CDR3 has 15 residues. Germline loops: CDR1 MGHRA, CDR2 YSYEKL. CDR3 sequence reads: CASSQERGLNTEAFF. The CDR3 region has the DNA TGCGCCAGCAGCCAAGAAAGGGGATTGAACACTGAAGCTTTCTTT.

The chain carries TRBV6-2 or TRBV6-3 and TRBJ2-7, with TRBD2 matching over 15 bases. Germline V gene data show CDR1 as MNHEY and CDR2 as SVGEGT. CDR3 length equals 16 residues. Trimming took 6 bases from V and 3 from J; bases not matched to a gene: 6. Here the CDR3 DNA reads TGTGCCAGCAGCGGACCGGGACTAGCGGGGGGCTACGAGCAGTACTTC. Translated: CASSGPGLAGGYEQYF.

The V and J genes are TRBV27 and TRBJ1-2, with D uncertain. Trimming stripped 0 bases from V and 4 bases from J, with 9 bases between. This CDR3 is built from 14 residues. Per germline, CDR1 MNHEY and CDR2 SMNVEV (reference sequence). The DNA for the CDR3 is TGTGCCAGCAGTTTATCACCGGATGTCTATGGCTACACCTTC. This sequence encodes CASSLSPDVYGYTF.

With respect to this clone: Other nucleotide sequences in the sample specify the same CDR3. The rearrangement joins TRBV7-6 to TRBJ1-5, with 9 bases fitting TRBD1. The CDR3 length is 15 residues. V was pared by 0 bases and J by 4 bases, with 1 base of the junction left unmatched. CDR1 and CDR2 (germline): SGHVS, FNYEAQ. CDR3 sequence reads: CASSLAGTGNQPQHF. The CDR3 nucleotides read TGTGCCAGCAGCTTAGCCGGGACAGGGAATCAGCCCCAGCATTTT.

The chain carries TRBV5-1 and TRBJ1-2; 7 nucleotides match TRBD1. Trimming cost V 0 bases and J 3 bases; bases outside gene matches: 5. Germline V gives CDR1 SGHRS, CDR2 YFSETQ. The CDR3 contains 15 residues. The CDR3 bases are TGCGCCAGCAGCTTGGCCCCAGGGGGTGACTATGGCTACACCTTC. It encodes CASSLAPGGDYGYTF.

This chain joins TRBV3-1 (or the pseudogene TRBV3-2) and TRBJ2-7; 7 bases map to TRBD2. Per the germline V gene, CDR1 is LGHDT and CDR2 is YNNKEL (reference sequence). V was pared by 5 bases and J by 1 base, with 17 bases of the junction left unmatched. The CDR3 sequence is 18 residues long. The CDR3 loop reads CASSSRTNGGSTSYEQYF. The CDR3 DNA sequence: TGTGCCAGCAGCTCGCGGACTAACGGGGGGTCGACTTCCTACGAGCAGTACTTC.

The J gene is TRBJ1-1, the V gene TRBV19; D call uncertain. The V and J ends lost 10 bases and 4 bases respectively, with 19 bases between them. This CDR3 is 14 amino acids long. Germline V gives CDR1 LNHDA, CDR2 SQIVND (reference sequence). The CDR3 is CATKEGIPGTEAFF. CDR3 coding DNA: TGTGCCACAAAAGAGGGAATTCCCGGCACTGAAGCTTTCTTT.

This clone occurred a few times. This rearrangement joins TRBV7-9 to TRBJ2-2, with TRBD2 as a possible D gene (5 bases). The CDR3 spans 13 residues. Germline-derived CDR1 and CDR2 are SEHNR and FQNEAQ (reference sequence). The V and J ends lost 11 bases and 2 bases respectively, with 12 bases between them. Written as DNA, the CDR3 is TGTGCCCCCGGGGAACCTAACACCGGGGAGCTGTTTTTT. This codes for CAPGEPNTGELFF.

The CDR3 loop reads CASSFTGLNSPLHF. CDR3 bases: TGTGCCAGCAGCTTTACAGGGTTGAATTCACCCCTCCACTTT. The chain recombines TRBV14 with TRBJ1-6; D is perhaps TRBD1 (6 bases). V was pared by 5 bases and J by 7 bases, with 12 bases between. The CDR3 is made up of 14 amino acids. Germline V CDR1 and CDR2: SGHDN, FVKESK.

The chain joins TRBV11-3 to TRBJ2-2; 10 positions match TRBD2. The CDR3 spans 16 residues. Germline assignment: CDR1 SGHNT and CDR2 YENEEA. The V segment lost 4 bases and the J segment 4 bases; nucleotides outside the gene matches: 6. CDR3 bases: TGTGCCAGCAGCTCCTCTAGCGGGGGTTTCACCGGGGAGCTGTTTTTT. It specifies CASSSSSGGFTGELFF.

This clone was picked up a small number of times. The chain is built from TRBV7-2 and TRBJ2-7; tentative D call: TRBD2 (6 bases). The CDR3 contains 15 residues. Trimming took 1 base from V and 3 from J, leaving 13 bases between them. Germline V CDR1 and CDR2: SGHTA, FQGNSA. The CDR3: CASSLEGGALYEQYF. Here the CDR3 DNA reads TGTGCCAGCAGCTTAGAGGGCGGGGCCCTCTACGAGCAGTACTTC. The full variable domain, completed using reference TRBV7-2 and TRBJ2-7, is GAGVSQSPSNKVTEKGKDVELRCDPISGHTALYWYRQSLGQGLEFLIYFQGNSAPDKSGLPSDRFSAERTGGSVSTLTIQRTQQEDSAVYLCASSLEGGALYEQYFGPGTRLTVT.

The rearrangement uses TRBV13 and TRBJ1-1; maybe TRBD1 (6 bases). CDR3 size: 11 residues. V lost 4 bases and J lost 10, with 10 bases in between. Germline V gene lookup returns CDR1 PRHDT and CDR2 FYEKMQ (reference sequence). CDR3 amino acids: CASSSRRGAFF. The CDR3 nucleotides are TGTGCCAGCAGCTCCCGCAGGGGAGCTTTCTTT.

As regards this clone: The sample holds other DNA sequences that translate to the same CDR3. V and J are TRBV6-2 or TRBV6-3 and TRBJ2-3; D perhaps matches TRBD2 (5 bases). Germline V gene data show CDR1 as MNHEY and CDR2 as SVGEGT. The CDR3 contains 14 residues. Trimming took off 2 bases at V and 1 base at J, with 7 bases between the two ends. The DNA for the CDR3 is TGTGCCAGCAGTTACGCCGGGGGCACAGATACGCAGTATTTT. Translating it yields CASSYAGGTDTQYF.

With respect to this clone: One junction end does not reproduce the germline sequence, and a read error may be involved. The rearrangement links TRBV7-7 to TRBJ2-3, with D perhaps TRBD2 (6 bases). The CDR3 consists of 20 residues. Looked up from germline, CDR1 is SSHAT and CDR2 is FNYEAQ (reference sequence). The CDR3 nucleotides read TGTGCTAGCAGCTTAGAGCCCAGTGCGGGGATACCTTGGGGCACAGATACGCAGTATTTT. Protein sequence: CASSLEPSAGIPWGTDTQYF.

There are a few counts of this clone. V is TRBV5-1 and J is TRBJ2-7; 7 positions agree with TRBD1. CDR3 size: 15 residues. Trimming removed 0 bases from V and 3 bases from J; junction bases left unmatched: 6. Germline CDR1 and CDR2: SGHRS and YFSETQ. This chain's CDR3 is CASSLVSGTDYEQYF. As DNA, the CDR3 is TGCGCCAGCAGCTTGGTTTCAGGGACAGACTACGAGCAGTACTTC.